Listed below are T cell receptor beta chains from one sample, sequenced in a study of a mutant IDH1 vaccine in newly diagnosed glioma. Libraries were prepared by immunoSEQ multiplex PCR; TCRdb keeps only in-frame clonotypes and omits some of them. The sample records 85,000 to 100,000 clones, about four fifths being singletons. Sequenced material: PBMCs, taken from a glioma patient treated with radiotherapy, temozolomide or both. These receptors all come from a middle-aged man with glioma. CDR3s include the opening cysteine and the closing phenylalanine or tryptophan. The order of the fields is clone size, V gene, J gene, CDR3 length, D gene, CDR3 DNA, CDR3 protein. D genes are given only for firm matches. Part of the rows lack a size; the others show once, few, many or a class for expanded clones.

clone size: -; V gene: TRBV5-4; J gene: TRBJ2-4; CDR3 length: 12; D gene: -; CDR3 DNA: TGTGCCACCCAGGAATCGGGAAACATTCAGTACTTC; CDR3 protein: CATQESGNIQYF
clone size: few; V gene: TRBV30; J gene: TRBJ1-1; CDR3 length: 16; D gene: -; CDR3 DNA: TGTGCCTGGAGCCCCAGGGGAGCCGGGTCGTGGACTGAAGCTTTCTTT; CDR3 protein: CAWSPRGAGSWTEAFF
clone size: once; V gene: TRBV21-1; J gene: TRBJ1-1; CDR3 length: 14; D gene: -; CDR3 DNA: TGTGCCGACTCACCCCGACAGGGGGACACTGAAGCTTTCTTT; CDR3 protein: CADSPRQGDTEAFF
clone size: -; V gene: TRBV19; J gene: TRBJ1-2; CDR3 length: 15; D gene: -; CDR3 DNA: TGTGCCAGTAGTTCCCGGGGTCAGGCGAGGGATGGCTACACCTTC; CDR3 protein: CASSSRGQARDGYTF
clone size: -; V gene: TRBV19; J gene: TRBJ2-7; CDR3 length: 14; D gene: TRBD1; CDR3 DNA: TGTGCCAGTAGTATGTGGGACAGGGTTTACGAGCAGTACTTC; CDR3 protein: CASSMWDRVYEQYF
clone size: -; V gene: TRBV29-1; J gene: TRBJ1-2; CDR3 length: 11; D gene: -; CDR3 DNA: TGCAGCGTTGGGACCCAGCATGGCTACACCTTC; CDR3 protein: CSVGTQHGYTF
clone size: -; V gene: TRBV7-8; J gene: TRBJ2-5; CDR3 length: 14; D gene: -; CDR3 DNA: TGTGCCAGCAGCTTACGCGGCGGGGTAGAGACCCAGTACTTC; CDR3 protein: CASSLRGGVETQYF
clone size: few; V gene: TRBV27; J gene: TRBJ2-2; CDR3 length: 14; D gene: -; CDR3 DNA: TGTGCCAGCAGTAAACTTTCGAACACCGGGGAGCTGTTTTTT; CDR3 protein: CASSKLSNTGELFF
clone size: -; V gene: TRBV7-8; J gene: TRBJ2-1; CDR3 length: 15; D gene: TRBD1; CDR3 DNA: TGTGCCAGCAGCTGGACAGGGACCGGGCACAATGAGCAGTTCTTC; CDR3 protein: CASSWTGTGHNEQFF
clone size: few; V gene: TRBV5-4; J gene: TRBJ1-2; CDR3 length: 15; D gene: TRBD1; CDR3 DNA: TGTGCCAGCAGCGATCGGACAGGGGGTGGCTATGGCTACACCTTC; CDR3 protein: CASSDRTGGGYGYTF
clone size: many; V gene: TRBV2; J gene: TRBJ2-1; CDR3 length: 12; D gene: TRBD2; CDR3 DNA: TGTGCCAGCAGTGAGGGGGAGGGGGAGCAGTTCTTC; CDR3 protein: CASSEGEGEQFF